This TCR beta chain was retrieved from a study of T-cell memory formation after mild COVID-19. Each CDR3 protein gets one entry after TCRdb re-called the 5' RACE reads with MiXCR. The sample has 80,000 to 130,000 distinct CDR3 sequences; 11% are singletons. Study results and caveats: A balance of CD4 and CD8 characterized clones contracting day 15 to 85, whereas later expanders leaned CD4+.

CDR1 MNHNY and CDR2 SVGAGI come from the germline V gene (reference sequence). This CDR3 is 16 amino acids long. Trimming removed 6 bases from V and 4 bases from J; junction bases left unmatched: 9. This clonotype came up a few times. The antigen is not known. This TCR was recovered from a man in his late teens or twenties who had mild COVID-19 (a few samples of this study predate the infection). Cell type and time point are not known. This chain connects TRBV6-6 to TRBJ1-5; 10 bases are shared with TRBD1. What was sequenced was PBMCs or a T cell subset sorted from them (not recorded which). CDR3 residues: CASSLQSGQGNQPQHF. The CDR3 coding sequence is TGTGCCAGCAGCCTACAGTCGGGACAGGGGAATCAGCCCCAGCATTTT.